The 5 T cell receptor beta chains below were found in one sample sequenced in a study of siplizumab effects on memory and regulatory T cells. Generated by immunoSEQ multiplex PCR, the TCRdb table keeps only in-frame clones and is missing some. The table includes more than 60,000 clones, approximately 96% detected once. Material for sequencing was naive CD8+ T cells sorted from blood. These receptors originate from a human donor in good health.

The chain links TRBV19 to TRBJ2-2; possible D gene TRBD2, 5 bases. The ends were cut back, 2 bases at V and 5 bases at J, with 12 bases in the middle. The CDR3 totals 15 residues. Germline CDR1 LNHDA, CDR2 SQIVND (reference sequence). CDR3 DNA: TGTGCCAGTAGTATACTAGCCCTGGGGACCGGGGAGCTGTTTTTT. Protein: CASSILALGTGELFF.

The gene calls are TRBV7-3 and TRBJ2-3; 10 nucleotides align to TRBD1. The CDR3 spans 18 residues. Germline V gene lookup returns CDR1 SGHTA and CDR2 FQGTGA. V trimming: 5 bases; J trimming: 4 bases; junction bases outside the gene matches: 15. CDR3 DNA: TGTGCCAGCAGCCCTCTCCGGCCGGGACAGGGGCCCCCAGATACGCAGTATTTT. Protein: CASSPLRPGQGPPDTQYF.

This clone was recorded once. The CDR3 protein is CASSIAPGKSNTEAFF. CDR3 DNA sequence: TGTGCCAGTAGTATAGCCCCGGGAAAATCGAACACTGAAGCTTTCTTT. The gene calls are TRBV19 and TRBJ1-1; unclear D gene. This CDR3 region has 16 residues. Germline CDR1 is LNHDA and CDR2 is SQIVND (reference sequence). V was clipped by 1 base and J by 1 base, with 13 bases between them.

The chain links TRBV2 to TRBJ2-3; no reliable D call. The CDR3 is made up of 13 amino acids. V shed 8 bases and J shed 2 bases, with 11 bases lying between them. From germline, CDR1 is SNHLY and CDR2 FYNNEI. In nucleotides, the CDR3 is TGTGCCAGCTCTCTGGATCACACAGATACGCAGTATTTT. Residues: CASSLDHTDTQYF. The whole variable domain, remainder taken from reference TRBV2 and TRBJ2-3, is EPEVTQTPSHQVTQMGQEVILRCVPISNHLYFYWYRQILGQKVEFLVSFYNNEISEKSEIFDDQFSVERPDGSNFTLKIRSTKLEDSAMYFCASSLDHTDTQYFGPGTRLTVL.

The J gene is TRBJ2-7, the V gene TRBV29-1; weak D call: TRBD1 (5 bases). With 2 bases removed from V and 2 bases from J, the gap between germline ends came to 13 bases. The CDR3 runs to 14 residues. Germline V gene sequence: CDR1 SQVTM, CDR2 ANQGSEA. CDR3 in amino acids: CSVELGDSPYEQYF. CDR3 nucleotides: TGCAGCGTTGAACTAGGTGACAGTCCCTACGAGCAGTACTTC.